These 21 T cell receptor beta chains were sequenced from one sample in a study of immune evolution from preneoplasia to lung adenocarcinoma. TCRdb keeps only in-frame clones here, not all; method: immunoSEQ multiplex PCR. The repertoire holds around 10,000 clones, with 80% as singletons. What was sequenced was FFPE minimally invasive lung adenocarcinoma tissue. These receptors came from a person aged 65 to 79 with lung adenocarcinoma. Some clones in this sample may be carry-over from other donors' samples.

This chain's CDR3 is CASRRDTGIQYF. The CDR3 nucleotides read TGTGCCAGCAGACGGGACACAGGCATTCAGTACTTC. The chain combines TRBV7-9 with TRBJ2-4, with D perhaps TRBD1 (6 bases). V gave up 6 bases and J gave up 9 bases, with 12 bases separating them. Germline V gene sequence: CDR1 SEHNR, CDR2 FQNEAQ (reference sequence). The CDR3 is made up of 12 amino acids.

The gene calls are TRBV2 and TRBJ1-4; 11 nucleotides align to TRBD1. The CDR3 length is 15 residues. V dropped 7 bases and J dropped 8; count of bases not matched to a gene: 9. CDR1 is SNHLY and CDR2 is FYNNEI in the germline V gene. CDR3 amino acids: CASTLRDRGWEKLFF. The CDR3 region has the DNA TGTGCCAGCACCCTCCGGGACAGGGGGTGGGAAAAACTGTTTTTT.

The chain carries TRBV6-1 and TRBJ2-1, with a weak D call TRBD2 (6 bases). CDR1 is MNHNS and CDR2 is SASEGT in the germline V gene. The CDR3 contains 15 residues. V was clipped by 5 bases and J by 7 bases, with 18 bases between them. The chain's CDR3 is CASSLNGGWGNEQFF. CDR3 bases: TGTGCCAGCAGTCTGAACGGGGGATGGGGAAATGAGCAGTTCTTC.

This clone occurred once. The chain carries TRBV11-3 and TRBJ2-2, with 7 bases matching TRBD2. CDR3 length: 17 amino acids. Germline V gene lookup returns CDR1 SGHNT and CDR2 YENEEA. V trimming: 8 bases; J trimming: 7 bases; junction bases outside the gene matches: 19. As DNA, the CDR3 is TGTGCCAGCCCCCGGACCCTGGGAGGGGTGACGATCGGGGAGCTGTTTTTT. Protein product: CASPRTLGGVTIGELFF.

This clone was counted a few times. The CDR3 loop reads CASGAGAYEQYF. Written as DNA, the CDR3 is TGTGCCAGCGGGGCGGGGGCCTACGAGCAGTACTTC. The chain employs TRBV28 and TRBJ2-7, with 7 bases aligning to TRBD2. With V trimmed by 8 bases and J by 2 bases, 3 bases remained unmatched. CDR1 MDHEN and CDR2 SYDVKM come from the germline V gene. The CDR3 spans 12 residues.

This rearrangement joins TRBV19 to TRBJ2-2; D is uncertain. Germline CDR1 reads LNHDA; CDR2 reads SQIVND (reference sequence). CDR3 length: 15 residues. V lost 0 bases and J 4 bases, leaving 9 bases between the germline ends. DNA for the CDR3: TGTGCCAGTAGTATAGAGGCCCCCGCCACCGGGGAGCTGTTTTTT. The encoded protein is CASSIEAPATGELFF.

The chain is built from TRBV29-1 and TRBJ2-5, with 8 nucleotides matching TRBD2. Trimming at V came to 7 bases and at J to 5 bases, leaving 9 bases not matched to a gene. CDR1 SQVTM and CDR2 ANQGSEA come from the germline V gene. CDR3 size: 13 residues. Here the CDR3 DNA reads TGCAGCGCACTGGGTAGCGGGACGGAGACCCAGTACTTC. Its protein is CSALGSGTETQYF.

The chain employs TRBV30 and TRBJ1-4; D not resolved. The germline V and J ends were trimmed by 0 bases and 8 bases, with 4 bases remaining between them. The germline V gene encodes CDR1 GTSNPN and CDR2 SVGIG (reference sequence). The CDR3 sequence is 11 residues long. CDR3 DNA: TGTGCCTGGAGTGTAAGGGAAAAACTGTTTTTT. It encodes CAWSVREKLFF.

The V gene is TRBV7-9, the J gene TRBJ1-1; D gene unclear. Trimming took 4 bases from V and 1 from J, leaving 7 bases between them. Germline loops: CDR1 SEHNR, CDR2 FQNEAQ (reference sequence). This CDR3 contains 13 residues. In DNA, the CDR3 is TGTGCCAGCAGCTGGGGTGGGAACACTGAAGCTTTCTTT. This sequence encodes CASSWGGNTEAFF.

The genes are TRBV7-9 and TRBJ2-1; the match to TRBD1 covers 9 bases. The V gene end was trimmed by 5 bases and the J gene end by 1 base; junction bases not matched to a gene: 3. Germline assignment: CDR1 SEHNR and CDR2 FQNEAQ (reference sequence). The CDR3 runs 15 residues. The CDR3 sequence: CASSPGQGSYNEQFF. DNA of the CDR3: TGTGCCAGCAGCCCCGGACAGGGGTCCTACAATGAGCAGTTCTTC.

The V gene is TRBV27, the J gene TRBJ2-7; weak D call: TRBD1 (5 bases). Per germline, CDR1 MNHEY and CDR2 SMNVEV (reference sequence). CDR3 length: 14 amino acids. V was clipped by 5 bases and J by 1 base, with 12 bases between them. The CDR3 here is CASSTRTKSYEQYF. The CDR3 DNA sequence: TGTGCCAGCAGTACACGGACAAAATCCTACGAGCAGTACTTC.

The rearrangement links TRBV28 to TRBJ2-1, with D possibly being TRBD2 (6 bases). Germline lookup yields CDR1 MDHEN and CDR2 SYDVKM. V gave up 5 bases and J gave up 4 bases, with 15 bases separating them. The CDR3 extends over 15 amino acids. In nucleotides, the CDR3 is TGTGCCAGCAGTGCATACGGGACTGAATACAATGAGCAGTTCTTC. Translating gives CASSAYGTEYNEQFF.

This clone showed up just once. The J gene is TRBJ2-1, the V gene TRBV7-8; 7 nucleotides align to TRBD1. J lost 2 bases, V lost 4 bases, and 5 bases had no gene match. Per germline, CDR1 SGHVS and CDR2 FQNEAQ. The CDR3 runs to 15 residues. The CDR3 loop is CASSYRGKTYNEQFF. DNA for the CDR3: TGTGCCAGCAGCTACAGGGGAAAGACCTACAATGAGCAGTTCTTC.

In the case of this clone: A junction boundary mismatches the germline segment, possibly from a read error. The rearrangement joins TRBV9 to TRBJ2-1; 7 bases are shared with TRBD2. The germline V gene encodes CDR1 SGDLS and CDR2 YYNGEE. The CDR3 length is 16 residues. CDR3 protein: CAGSVGASGGSNEQFF. Here the CDR3 DNA reads TGTGCCGGCAGCGTAGGGGCTAGCGGAGGATCCAATGAGCAGTTCTTC.

The rearrangement joins TRBV15 to TRBJ2-1; D tentatively fits TRBD1 or TRBD2 (7 bases each). Trimming removed 5 bases from V and 2 bases from J, with 16 bases in between. The CDR3 totals 16 residues. The V gene's germline CDR1 is LNHNV and CDR2 YYDKDF (reference sequence). The CDR3 loop reads CATSSGQGGAYNEQFF. CDR3 bases: TGTGCCACCAGCTCTGGCCAGGGGGGGGCCTACAATGAGCAGTTCTTC.

This clone was seen a handful of times. The chain carries TRBV7-9 and TRBJ1-2; TRBD1 agrees at 8 bases. The junction had 4 bases not matched to a gene; V was cut back by 1 base and J by 12 bases. Germline V gene sequence: CDR1 SEHNR, CDR2 FQNEAQ (reference sequence). CDR3 size: 12 residues. The CDR3 coding sequence is TGTGCCAGCAGCTTAGTGGACAGGGTCGACACCTTC. It is translated as CASSLVDRVDTF.

CDR3 sequence reads: CASSWDGNDSGNTIYF. In DNA form, the CDR3 reads TGTGCCAGCAGTTGGGACGGGAACGACTCTGGAAACACCATATATTTT. The chain joins TRBV6-6 to TRBJ1-3, with D perhaps matching TRBD1 (5 bases). This CDR3 is built from 16 residues. V was pared by 4 bases and J by 0 bases, with 13 bases between. Germline assignment: CDR1 MNHNY and CDR2 SVGAGI (reference sequence).

The chain employs TRBV7-9 and TRBJ2-1; no firm D call. V lost 0 bases and J lost 0, with 6 bases in between. From germline, CDR1 is SEHNR and CDR2 FQNEAQ (reference sequence). This CDR3 region has 15 residues. The CDR3 spells CASSLASSSYNEQFF. The CDR3 nucleotides are TGTGCCAGCAGCTTAGCCAGCAGCTCCTACAATGAGCAGTTCTTC.

The chain couples TRBV4-2 to TRBJ2-2; tentative D call: TRBD2 (6 bases). Trimming removed 3 bases at V and 4 bases at J, with 15 bases between. The CDR3 runs 16 residues. Germline V gene lookup returns CDR1 LGHNA and CDR2 YNFKEQ. The CDR3 nucleotides read TGTGCCAGCAGCCAGCTCCGGGACTCCCCCACCGGGGAGCTGTTTTTT. Protein: CASSQLRDSPTGELFF.

V and J are TRBV19 and TRBJ2-1; 7 nucleotides align to TRBD1. The CDR3 loop spans 16 amino acids. The germline V gene encodes CDR1 LNHDA and CDR2 SQIVND (reference sequence). The V segment lost 0 bases and the J segment 6 bases; nucleotides outside the gene matches: 8. The chain's CDR3 is CASSIDRSHRGNEQFF. The CDR3 DNA sequence: TGTGCCAGTAGTATAGATCGTAGTCACAGGGGCAATGAGCAGTTCTTC.

This sequence joins TRBV28 and TRBJ2-7, with 12 positions matching TRBD2. In germline, CDR1 is MDHEN, CDR2 SYDVKM. There are 13 residues in the CDR3. V gave up 6 bases and J gave up 4 bases; unmatched junction bases: 1. Here the CDR3 DNA reads TGTGCCAGCAGGACTAGCGGGAGATACGAGCAGTACTTC. Translating it yields CASRTSGRYEQYF.